The clone carrying this T cell receptor beta chain was observed once. Other DNA sequences in this sample translate to the same CDR3. This sample was taken from a study of technical replicates of blood from a few donors. CDR1 SEHNR and CDR2 FQNEAQ come from the germline V gene (reference sequence). Between the trimmed V and J ends, which lost 5 bases and 1 base, there was a span of 3 bases. The CDR3 consists of 11 residues. TCRdb's table, derived via immunoSEQ multiplex PCR, lists solely in-frame clones and lacks some. The sample lists approximately 78,000 clones; roughly 95% were seen once. The sample was T cells isolated from PBMCs. The chain employs TRBV7-9 and TRBJ2-7; D ambiguous. This sequence originates from a human donor in good health. The CDR3 DNA sequence: TGTGCCAGCAGCCCATCCTACGAGCAGTACTTC. It translates to CASSPSYEQYF.